The T cell receptor beta chain under discussion was sequenced for a study of T cells in localized non-small cell lung cancer. TCRdb's copy holds only in-frame clones and misses some; the assay was immunoSEQ multiplex PCR. The data show just under 20,000 clones, with approximately 90% seen just once and 8.4% held by the top ten. This CDR3 has 13 amino acids. The V and J ends lost 5 bases and 0 bases respectively, with 8 bases between them. Germline lookup yields CDR1 LGHNT and CDR2 FRNRAP. This sequence was found in a man aged 35-69 years with stage I lung adenocarcinoma. The chain employs TRBV12-5 and TRBJ2-7; maybe TRBD1 (6 bases). The sample in question was peripheral blood, obtained before any cancer treatment. The CDR3 sequence: CASGQGGSYEQYF. The CDR3 DNA sequence: TGTGCTAGTGGTCAAGGGGGCTCCTACGAGCAGTACTTC.